The T cell receptor (beta chain) described here comes from a study of PD-1 blockade in classical Hodgkin lymphoma. This clone came up once. The antigen remains unidentified. This CDR3 is 15 amino acids long. V lost 1 base and J lost 9, with 14 bases in between. CDR1 is SGHRS, CDR2 YFSETQ, per germline. Study-wide findings and caveats: It was reported that newly diagnosed patients had less baseline TCR diversity than healthy donors. Undefined causes, possibly disease activity or prior therapy, underlie the repertoire differences.

Patients all relapsed after autologous stem cell transplantation, and there was variation in brentuximab vedotin exposure. Best responses included complete response and partial response; otherwise, the best response was progressive disease. Data came from immunoSEQ multiplex PCR; TCRdb stores just in-frame clones and leaves some out. The sample records more than 140,000 clones, 78% being singletons. The rearrangement links TRBV5-1 to TRBJ1-6, with D maybe TRBD1 (6 bases). The sample in question was peripheral blood mononuclear cells (PBMCs), obtained before the second cycle of nivolumab. The origin of this receptor is a human donor with classical Hodgkin lymphoma. The CDR3 here is CASSLSWQGSSPLHF. The CDR3 nucleotides read TGCGCCAGCAGCTTGAGTTGGCAGGGGAGTTCACCCCTCCACTTT.